What follows is one T cell receptor beta chain and its context. Its target is unknown. Profiled with immunoSEQ multiplex PCR; TCRdb holds only in-frame clones, not every one. Seen here are 45,000 to 60,000 clones, about nine tenths observed once, and the top ten hold under 15%. This sample was included in a study of T cell clones after liver transplantation. CDR1 and CDR2 (germline): MDHEN, SYDVKM. V was clipped by 5 bases and J by 5 bases; unmatched bases: 11. The CDR3 runs 15 residues. Study-wide points: Low donor cell numbers restricted donor-reactive repertoire measurement in two subjects.

Source: CD8+ T cells from blood, taken 12 months after liver transplant. This sequence joins TRBV28 and TRBJ2-5, with TRBD2 identical over 7 bases. This clonotype was sampled from a human patient who received a liver transplant. Some of the T cells might come from the graft donor. The CDR3 region is CASSPQGGSWETQYF. The CDR3 DNA reads as TGTGCCAGCAGTCCCCAGGGAGGGAGTTGGGAGACCCAGTACTTC.